This T cell receptor (beta chain) was sequenced for a study of blood T cell repertoires in COVID-19. TCRdb's copy holds only in-frame clones and misses some; the assay was immunoSEQ multiplex PCR. Of roughly 69,000 clones detected, 70% to 90% appear once; the ten largest clones hold 3.5% to 4%. The CDR3 is 16 amino acids. Germline V gene lookup returns CDR1 SGHTA and CDR2 FQGNSA. V shed 1 base, J shed 2 bases, and the junction held 4 bases outside the gene matches. This TCR derives from a woman aged 40 to 55 with acute COVID-19. Sample: PBMCs or T cells enriched from blood (not recorded which). The chain is built from TRBV7-2 and TRBJ2-1, with 8 bases fitting TRBD2. DNA for the CDR3: TGTGCCAGCAGCTTAGTTTTAGCGGGGACCTACAATGAGCAGTTCTTC. Amino acid sequence: CASSLVLAGTYNEQFF.